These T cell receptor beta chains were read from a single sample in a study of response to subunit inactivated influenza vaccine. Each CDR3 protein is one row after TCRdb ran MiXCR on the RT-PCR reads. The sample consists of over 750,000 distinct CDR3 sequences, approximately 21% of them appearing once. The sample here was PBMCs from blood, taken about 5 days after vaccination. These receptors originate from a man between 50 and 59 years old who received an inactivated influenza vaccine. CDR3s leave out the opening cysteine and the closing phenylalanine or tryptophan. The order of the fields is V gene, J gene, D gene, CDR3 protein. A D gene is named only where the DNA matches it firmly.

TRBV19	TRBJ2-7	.	ASSIAPLGSYEQY
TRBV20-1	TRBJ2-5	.	SARRHGSQETQY
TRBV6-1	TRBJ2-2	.	ASSDSWTTYTGELF
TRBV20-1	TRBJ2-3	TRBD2	SARVGGSVDTQY
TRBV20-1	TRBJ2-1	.	SARDTSLSYNEQF
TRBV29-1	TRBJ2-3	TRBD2	SVEDLGGLAGTQY
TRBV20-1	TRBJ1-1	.	SATGQSQNTEAF
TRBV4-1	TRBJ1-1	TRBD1	ASSDRDRLTEAF
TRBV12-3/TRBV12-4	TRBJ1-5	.	ASSLRTDNQPQH
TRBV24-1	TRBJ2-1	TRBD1	ATSSHGTGLNNEQF
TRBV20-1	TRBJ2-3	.	RSASTDTQY
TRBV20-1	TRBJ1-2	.	SAPTVNYGYS
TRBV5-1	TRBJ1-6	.	ASSLGRANNSPLH
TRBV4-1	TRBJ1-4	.	ASSQRGGASNEKLF
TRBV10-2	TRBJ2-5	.	ASSLALNQETQY
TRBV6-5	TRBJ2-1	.	ASTYSRDPGNEQF
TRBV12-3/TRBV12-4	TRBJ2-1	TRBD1	ASGQGQGLLQF
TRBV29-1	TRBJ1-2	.	SAEVRQEYGYT
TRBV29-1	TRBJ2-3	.	SVDSGFNTQY
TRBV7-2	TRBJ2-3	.	ASSPGSLRGSQY
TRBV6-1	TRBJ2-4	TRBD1	ASPGTGIANNIQY
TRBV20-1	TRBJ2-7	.	SARQVEQY
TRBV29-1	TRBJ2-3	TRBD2	SVGDYDADTQY
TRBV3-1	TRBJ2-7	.	ASSQAREQY
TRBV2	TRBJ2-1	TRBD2	ASSVPSGGAHEQF
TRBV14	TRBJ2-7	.	ASSQGSNRFQIFRTYEQY
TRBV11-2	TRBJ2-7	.	ASSLGTNQGYEQY
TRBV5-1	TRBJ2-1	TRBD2	ASSPTGASGRYYNEQF
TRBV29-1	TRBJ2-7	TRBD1	SVELDRSYEQY
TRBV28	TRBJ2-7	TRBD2	ASSFPALVAGVNSYEQY
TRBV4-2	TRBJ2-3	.	ASSQERITDTQY
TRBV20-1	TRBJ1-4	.	SARDLRGEKLF
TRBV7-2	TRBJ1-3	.	ASSLVEQTTGNTIY
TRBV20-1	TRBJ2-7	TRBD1	SARSATGGICEQY
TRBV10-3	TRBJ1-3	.	AISESGSGNTIY
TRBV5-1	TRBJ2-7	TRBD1	ASRREQGAYEQY
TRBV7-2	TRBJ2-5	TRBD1	ASSPGRDRKETQY
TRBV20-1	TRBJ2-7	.	SASGGSYEQY
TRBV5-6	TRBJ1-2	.	ASSPTGYGYT
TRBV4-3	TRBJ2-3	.	ASSQDASSTDTQY
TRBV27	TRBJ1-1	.	ASSNLPGVVNTEAF
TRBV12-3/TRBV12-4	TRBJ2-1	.	ASSPRRGVYEQF
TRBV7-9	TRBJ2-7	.	ASSRSGGVEQY
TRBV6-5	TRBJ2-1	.	ASSYSWTGNEQF
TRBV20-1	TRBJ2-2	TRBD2	SLPSGGSLNTGELF
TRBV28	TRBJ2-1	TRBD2	ASRQAGGNNEQF
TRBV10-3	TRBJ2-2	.	AISERITGELF
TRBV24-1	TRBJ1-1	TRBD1	ATSDLGTGIYTEAF
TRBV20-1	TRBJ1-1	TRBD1	SAQYIIGQGNTEAF
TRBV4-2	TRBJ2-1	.	ASSPPGRSYNEQF
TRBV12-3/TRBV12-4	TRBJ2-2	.	ASSPNTRTGELF
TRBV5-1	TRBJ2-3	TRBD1	ASSPRGTNTDTQY
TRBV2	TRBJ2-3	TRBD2	TSRRTSGGAVGTDTQY
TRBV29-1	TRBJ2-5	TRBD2	SVGRLAGMSTEETQY
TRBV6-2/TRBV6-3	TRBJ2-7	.	ASSYSGFPLSGAFSYEQY
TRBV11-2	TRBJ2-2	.	ASSLRDPGELF
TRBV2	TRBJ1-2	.	ASKDTFNYGYT